This T cell receptor (beta chain) was sequenced in a study of T cell repertoires in cytomegalovirus infection. Study-level information: HLA-C-restricted CMV epitopes, recently identified, and well-studied HLA-B-restricted ones were used by the study. Overall study findings and caveats: HLA-C-restricted TCR beta clonotypes specific for CMV led the ex vivo response.

TCRdb called the reads again in MiXCR, with one record for every CDR3 protein. This table has around 800,000 distinct CDR3 sequences, about 31% appearing once. The CDR3 has 14 amino acids. Germline values: CDR1 LNHNV, CDR2 YYDKDF (reference sequence). The V gene lost 2 bases and the J gene lost 16 bases, with 21 bases spanning the gap. With regard to this clonotype: As yet, its antigen is unknown.

The material was cultured CD8+ T cells from PBMCs, obtained from culture after CMV antigen stimulation. The sequence came from a human donor in good health (CMV status not recorded). Some clones in this sample may be carry-over from other donors' samples. J is TRBJ2-1 and V is TRBV15; D is perhaps TRBD1 (6 bases). For the CDR3, the DNA is TGTGCCACCAGCAGATCCCGGACAGCCCCTACGGAATTCTTC. This translates into CATSRSRTAPTEFF.